This T cell receptor (beta chain) was sequenced for a study of cytomegalovirus exposure and HLA in healthy donors. At the level of the study: From donors who were HLA-typed, an early data release held around 80 million unique TCRs. Broader study findings: Previously analyzed data showed that most TCR beta V segments were productive at a frequency of about 90% or about 30%. A likely sequencing artifact accounted for one observed cluster of highly shared sequence variants.

The V gene end was trimmed by 5 bases and the J gene end by 2 bases; junction bases not matched to a gene: 4. This CDR3 comprises 16 residues. CDR1 and CDR2 from the germline V gene are ENHRY and SYGVKD. 60 Vbeta and 13 Jbeta primers were used in PCR. Clones were sequenced by immunoSEQ multiplex PCR, and TCRdb holds only the in-frame ones, with some missing. The sample yields 120,000 or so clones, more than 75% seen once. The donors gave bone marrow, and they were healthy. To note about this clone: Its antigen is not identified.

The sequencing sample was made of PBMCs. The clonotype was recovered from a man aged 25-45 years in good health and CMV-seropositive. The chain links TRBV10-3 to TRBJ2-3; 13 bases are a match to TRBD2. CDR3 amino acids: CAISKGTSGDTDTQYF. The CDR3 DNA is TGTGCCATCAGTAAAGGGACTAGCGGGGACACAGATACGCAGTATTTT.